These 21 T cell receptor beta chains originate from one sample sequenced in a study of identical twins. One entry per CDR3 protein results from TCRdb running MiXCR on the 5' RACE reads. This table has 600,000 to 850,000 distinct CDR3 sequences, roughly 18% appearing once. Separately, the same data were catalogued under a study of T cells expressing NK-cell markers.

Sequencing was carried out using PBMCs. These receptors were obtained from a woman aged 18-29 years in good health.

This clonotype appeared a few times. The genes are TRBV11-1 and TRBJ2-1; 14 nucleotides agree with TRBD2. CDR1 is SGHAT, CDR2 FQDESV, per germline (reference sequence). The CDR3 consists of 20 residues. The trim removed 5 bases at V and 7 bases at J, leaving 19 bases unmatched. The CDR3: CASSLDTYGTSGSLRNEQFF. Written as DNA, the CDR3 is TGTGCCAGCAGCCTGGATACGTACGGGACTAGCGGGAGCCTAAGAAATGAGCAGTTCTTC.

The chain couples TRBV7-2 to TRBJ2-7; TRBD1 matches at 10 bases. Trimming removed 4 bases from V and 2 bases from J; junction bases left unmatched: 5. Germline V lookup: CDR1 SGHTA, CDR2 FQGNSA. The CDR3 length is 15 residues. The CDR3 region is CASSWDGQGAYEQYF. In DNA form, the CDR3 reads TGTGCCAGCAGCTGGGATGGACAGGGGGCCTACGAGCAGTACTTC.

V and J are TRBV6-5 and TRBJ2-7; D may be TRBD1 (5 bases). Trimming stripped 0 bases from V and 3 bases from J, with 12 bases between. CDR3 size: 15 residues. Germline CDR1 is MNHEY and CDR2 is SVGAGI. The CDR3 reads CASSYSNRRFYEQYF. The CDR3 nucleotides are TGTGCCAGCAGTTACTCGAACAGGAGATTCTACGAGCAGTACTTC.

V gene TRBV6-1 combines with J gene TRBJ2-3, with TRBD1 matching over 9 bases. The V gene end was trimmed by 7 bases and the J gene end by 3 bases; junction bases not matched to a gene: 2. This CDR3 region has 13 residues. Germline loops: CDR1 MNHNS, CDR2 SASEGT. The CDR3 DNA reads TGTGCCAGCAAGACAGGGGGAACAGATACGCAGTATTTT. Amino acid sequence: CASKTGGTDTQYF.

Here the CDR3 reads CSARNSPNTDTQYF. CDR3 nucleotides: TGCAGTGCTCGTAACAGCCCTAACACAGATACGCAGTATTTT. The chain links TRBV20-1 to TRBJ2-3; D remains unclear. The CDR3 covers 14 residues. Germline loops: CDR1 DFQATT, CDR2 SNEGSKA (reference sequence). Trimming removed 5 bases from V and 2 bases from J, with 14 bases in between.

The V gene is TRBV4-3, the J gene TRBJ1-1; unclear D gene. CDR1 and CDR2 (germline): LGHNA, YSLEER. There are 16 residues in the CDR3. The ends were cut back, 0 bases at V and 1 base at J, with 12 bases in the middle. CDR3 sequence: CASSQESGLANTEAFF. The CDR3 coding sequence is TGCGCCAGCAGCCAAGAGAGTGGACTTGCGAACACTGAAGCTTTCTTT.

Only a few counts were recorded for this clonotype. This chain uses TRBV5-1 with TRBJ2-7; D gene ambiguous. Germline V CDR1 and CDR2: SGHRS, YFSETQ. V gave up 0 bases and J gave up 1 base, with 11 bases separating them. This CDR3 is built from 15 residues. CDR3 coding DNA: TGCGCCAGCAGCTTGGGTGTCGGTCTTTCCTACGAGCAGTACTTC. Translated: CASSLGVGLSYEQYF.

The CDR3 here is CASSQEAGWGYNEQFF. CDR3 DNA: TGTGCCAGCAGTCAAGAAGCGGGTTGGGGTTACAATGAGCAGTTCTTC. This rearrangement joins TRBV7-9 to TRBJ2-1, with a weak D call TRBD2 (6 bases). The CDR3 consists of 16 residues. Trimming stripped 6 bases from V and 4 bases from J, with 19 bases between. Germline V gene lookup returns CDR1 SEHNR and CDR2 FQNEAQ (reference sequence).

The chain uses TRBV20-1 and TRBJ2-1; TRBD2 is a possible D gene (5 bases). Germline lookup yields CDR1 DFQATT and CDR2 SNEGSKA (reference sequence). The CDR3 is made up of 15 amino acids. V was clipped by 3 bases and J by 5 bases, with 17 bases between them. CDR3 protein: CSARIGLSAHNEQFF. Here the CDR3 DNA reads TGCAGTGCTAGGATCGGGCTTAGCGCCCACAATGAGCAGTTCTTC.

The chain couples TRBV18 to TRBJ2-5; 8 nucleotides line up with TRBD2. After removal of 6 bases from V and 5 bases from J, the junction contained 11 bases not matched to a gene. The CDR3 covers 15 residues. Germline CDR1 KGHSH, CDR2 LQKENI. The chain's CDR3 is CASSTRTSNMETQYF. CDR3 bases: TGTGCCAGCTCGACCCGGACTAGCAATATGGAGACCCAGTACTTC.

The V and J genes are TRBV11-2 and TRBJ2-5, with D perhaps matching TRBD1 (6 bases). The germline gives CDR1 SGHAT, CDR2 FQNNGV. CDR3 length equals 14 residues. Trimming left V 4 bases short and J 1 base short, with 10 bases between. CDR3 region: CASSSQGPQETQYF. The CDR3 bases are TGTGCCAGCAGCTCTCAGGGGCCCCAAGAGACCCAGTACTTC.

The J gene is TRBJ2-2, the V gene TRBV5-6; the D is unclear. The CDR3 length is 13 residues. Trimming left V 9 bases short and J 3 bases short, with 12 bases between. Germline CDR1 and CDR2: SGHDT and YYEEEE. Here the CDR3 DNA reads TGTGCCACCCATTGGGGATACACCGGGGAGCTGTTTTTT. Translation: CATHWGYTGELFF.

The V and J genes are TRBV6-2 or TRBV6-3 and TRBJ2-7; 10 bases map to TRBD1. Germline CDR1 MNHEY, CDR2 SVGEGT. CDR3 length: 14 residues. Trimming took 5 bases from V and 6 from J; bases not matched to a gene: 7. Written as DNA, the CDR3 is TGTGCCAGCAGTCGAGACCGGGACAGGGGCGAGCAGTACTTC. Translated: CASSRDRDRGEQYF.

This clonotype showed up just a few times. The rearrangement links TRBV29-1 to TRBJ2-7; the D is unclear. The V gene lost 5 bases and the J gene lost 9 bases, with 20 bases spanning the gap. Germline V gene data show CDR1 as SQVTM and CDR2 as ANQGSEA. This CDR3 contains 13 residues. The CDR3 here is CSVSPRRTTRQYF. The CDR3 DNA reads TGCAGCGTTTCCCCTCGACGTACGACCAGGCAGTACTTC.

The gene calls are TRBV12-3 or TRBV12-4 and TRBJ2-3; D not certain. The V gene lost 2 bases and the J gene lost 2 bases, with 8 bases spanning the gap. This CDR3 is 14 amino acids long. The CDR3 region is CASSLRSHTDTQYF. Written as DNA, the CDR3 is TGTGCCAGCAGTTTACGGTCTCACACAGATACGCAGTATTTT.

The V and J genes are TRBV5-1 and TRBJ2-7; D may match TRBD1 or TRBD2 (5 bases each). V was clipped by 0 bases and J by 3 bases, with 19 bases between them. Germline V lookup: CDR1 SGHRS, CDR2 YFSETQ. This CDR3 has 17 amino acids. The chain's CDR3 is CASSLARGKFSLYEQYF. CDR3 in DNA: TGCGCCAGCAGCTTGGCACGGGGCAAATTTTCTCTCTACGAGCAGTACTTC.

This clonotype was counted between two and nine times. The chain is built from TRBV5-1 and TRBJ2-3; TRBD2 matches at 9 bases. Germline CDR1 and CDR2: SGHRS and YFSETQ. This CDR3 has 16 amino acids. Unmatched junction bases numbered 11, after V lost 4 bases and J lost 5 bases. This chain's CDR3 is CASSAGIAGAIDTQYF. For the CDR3, the DNA is TGCGCCAGCAGCGCAGGCATAGCGGGAGCAATAGATACGCAGTATTTT.

This clonotype was counted only a few times. The chain has TRBV29-1 and TRBJ2-1, with 8 bases fitting TRBD2. The V gene end was trimmed by 3 bases and the J gene end by 9 bases; junction bases not matched to a gene: 4. Germline values: CDR1 SQVTM, CDR2 ANQGSEA. This CDR3 contains 12 residues. The CDR3 nucleotides are TGCAGCGTTGATGGGCTAGCGGGTGAGCAGTTCTTC. Translation gives CSVDGLAGEQFF.

The chain recombines TRBV7-9 with TRBJ2-5; unclear D gene. This CDR3 comprises 17 residues. Germline-derived CDR1 and CDR2 are SEHNR and FQNEAQ (reference sequence). The ends were cut back, 1 base at V and 2 bases at J, with 17 bases in the middle. Written as DNA, the CDR3 is TGTGCCAGCAGCTTAGGATGGACCCAACATCTTCAAGAGACCCAGTACTTC. This translates into CASSLGWTQHLQETQYF.

This clonotype was detected only a few times. This CDR3 is CASSFSSGDAGELFF. For the CDR3, the DNA is TGTGCCAGCAGTTTTTCTAGCGGGGATGCCGGGGAGCTGTTTTTT. The genes are TRBV12-3 or TRBV12-4 and TRBJ2-2; the match to TRBD2 covers 9 bases. The V gene end was trimmed by 3 bases and the J gene end by 6 bases; junction bases not matched to a gene: 5. The CDR3 consists of 15 residues.

This clonotype was seen more than once but under ten times. V usage is TRBV4-2 and J usage is TRBJ2-3, with 9 bases lining up with TRBD1. Losses at the gene ends were 0 bases for V and 5 bases for J; bases not matched to a gene: 9. The CDR3 sequence is 17 residues long. Looked up from germline, CDR1 is LGHNA and CDR2 is YNFKEQ. CDR3 sequence (DNA): TGTGCCAGCAGCCAAGAAGTCACAGGGGGCTCCGGAGATACGCAGTATTTT. Protein sequence: CASSQEVTGGSGDTQYF.